This TCR beta chain was sequenced during a study of T cells in Graves' hyperthyroidism and ophthalmopathy. Study at large: Peripheral blood was obtained at initial diagnosis, preceding any treatment.

V lost 4 bases to trimming and J lost 0 bases, with 12 bases between them. CDR1 and CDR2 (germline): GTSNPN, SVGIG (reference sequence). The CDR3 runs to 14 residues. This clonotype has a handful of counts. Its target is not known. TCR beta CDR3 regions were amplified from RNA transcripts. HTBI primers drove first-round RT-PCR of the TCR CDR3. In TCRdb, the multiplex PCR reads were re-called with MiXCR into one record per CDR3 protein. The data show 300,000 to 350,000 distinct CDR3 sequences, about 18% seen once. For Graves' hyperthyroidism to be stable, ophthalmopathy could not progress within 18 months. Study-wide findings and caveats: In the blood, most expanded thyroid clonotypes above 0.001 appeared as well.

This chain connects TRBV30 to TRBJ2-5; TRBD1 might be the D (5 bases). Material: blood. This TCR was recovered from a woman between 50 and 59 years old with Graves' hyperthyroidism. The CDR3 region has the DNA TGTGCCTGGACCAAGGCGACAGACCAAGAGACCCAGTACTTC. Its protein is CAWTKATDQETQYF.